Presented here are 4 T cell receptor beta chains from one specimen sequenced in a study of T cells in Graves' hyperthyroidism and ophthalmopathy. The TCR beta CDR3 regions underwent amplification using RNA transcripts as the source. An initial round of RT-PCR targeting the TCR CDR3 relied on the HTBI primer set. MiXCR, run by TCRdb on the multiplex PCR reads, gives a single entry per CDR3 protein. The sample lists 500,000 to 600,000 distinct CDR3 sequences, just under 20% seen once, with 47% in the top ten. The sequenced sample was blood. Source of these receptors: a man aged 35 to 55 with Graves' ophthalmopathy.

The rearrangement joins TRBV5-6 to TRBJ2-1, with 10 bases fitting TRBD2. The CDR3 sequence is 13 residues long. Germline CDR1 is SGHDT and CDR2 is YYEEEE. J lost 8 bases, V lost 6 bases, and 5 bases had no gene match. CDR3 residues: CASNIAGGHEQFF. Written as DNA, the CDR3 is TGTGCCAGCAACATAGCGGGGGGCCATGAGCAGTTCTTC.

The chain is built from TRBV5-4 and TRBJ1-1; the match to TRBD1 covers 7 bases. CDR3 length: 14 amino acids. CDR1 is SGHNT, CDR2 YYREEE, per germline (reference sequence). Trimming took 0 bases from V and 6 from J; bases not matched to a gene: 5. CDR3 in DNA: TGTGCCAGCAGCTTGGGACAGGGAAGGTCTGAAGCTTTCTTT. It codes for CASSLGQGRSEAFF.

This clonotype came up a few times. The chain uses TRBV19 and TRBJ1-3, with 9 nucleotides matching TRBD1. J gave up 7 bases and V 3 bases, and 7 bases lay outside the gene matches. This CDR3 spans 15 amino acids. The germline V gene encodes CDR1 LNHDA and CDR2 SQIVND (reference sequence). The CDR3 DNA reads TGTGCCAGTAGTATGACGGGACAGGGTGGCAACACCATATATTTT. As protein: CASSMTGQGGNTIYF. The variable domain in full, with the rest retrieved from reference TRBV19 and TRBJ1-3, is DGGITQSPKYLFRKEGQNVTLSCEQNLNHDAMYWYRQDPGQGLRLIYYSQIVNDFQKGDIAEGYSVSREKKESFPLTVTSAQKNPTAFYLCASSMTGQGGNTIYFGEGSWLTVV.

This clonotype has a handful of counts. This chain links TRBV12-3 or TRBV12-4 with TRBJ2-7; a possible D gene is TRBD2 (5 bases). V was clipped by 6 bases and J by 0 bases, with 12 bases between them. CDR3 length equals 14 residues. The CDR3, as DNA: TGTGCCAGCAGAGCCGGGATAAGCTCCTACGAGCAGTACTTC. This sequence encodes CASRAGISSYEQYF.